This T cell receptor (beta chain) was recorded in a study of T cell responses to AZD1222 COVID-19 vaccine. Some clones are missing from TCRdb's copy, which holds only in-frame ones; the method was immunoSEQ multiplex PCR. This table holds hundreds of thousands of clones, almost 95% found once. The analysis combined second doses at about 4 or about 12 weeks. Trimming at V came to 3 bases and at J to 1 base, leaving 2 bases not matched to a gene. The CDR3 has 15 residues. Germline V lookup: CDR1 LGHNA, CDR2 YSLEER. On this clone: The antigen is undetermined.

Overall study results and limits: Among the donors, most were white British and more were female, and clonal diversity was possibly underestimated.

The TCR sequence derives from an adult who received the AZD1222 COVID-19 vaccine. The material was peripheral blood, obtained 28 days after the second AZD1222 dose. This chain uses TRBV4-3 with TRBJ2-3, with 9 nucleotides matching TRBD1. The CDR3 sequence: CASSQGQGGTDTQYF. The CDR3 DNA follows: TGCGCCAGCAGCCAGGGACAGGGAGGCACAGATACGCAGTATTTT.